This T cell receptor beta chain appears in the sequencing data of a study of shared clonotypes between healthy human individuals (TCRdb year 2020). Concerning the study at large: A couple of women and a few men aged 18 to 49 years were included in the cohort. For each donor, CD4 naive and CD4 memory were each given three plates, CD8 naive was given two plates, and CD8 memory was given one plate. To estimate repertoire size and how much clonotype sharing occurs between individuals, the study deeply sequenced the blood TCR repertoires of five or six healthy adults. Different laboratories and diverse techniques were used to prepare libraries and sequence TCR repertoires, to increase sequencing depth and limit assay-specific biases. Leukapheresis yielded between about 0.85 and 10 billion PBMCs per donor. General study outcomes and caveats: Larger estimated clonotype richness was generally found for naive subsets than for memory subsets. Across a handful of donors, around 5.4% of naive CD4, 3% to 3.5% of naive CD8, roughly 2.2% of memory CD4, and 0.4% of memory CD8 clonotypes were shared. Rarefaction of sorted-subset datasets indicated incomplete sequencing despite the large sequencing depth. Compared with non-shared clonotypes, the clonotypes found in all four sorted-subset donors had higher generation probabilities. Sampling was restricted to blood, and TCR repertoires in tissue are likely to differ from TCR repertoires in blood. The small number of donors limited the genetic and exposure-history diversity represented. Pairwise subsampling led to the expectation that sequencing depth would affect the degree of clonotype sharing among donors.

The CDR3 numbers 14 residues from cysteine through phenylalanine. Left in the record is the CDR3 DNA by itself, 42 bases read in frame from the first base. CDR1 and CDR2 (MNHNS, SASEGT) derive from the germline V gene. The trim is 5 bases for V and 4 bases for J, with a gap of 11 bases between the germline ends. Using the deep immunoSEQ assay, multiplex PCR amplified TCR CDR3 regions from genomic DNA. Genomic DNA extracted from each cell subset was distributed evenly over all wells of several immunoSEQ 96-well plates, and each plate served as one replicate. Each replicate PCR for sorted subsets received around 200 ng genomic DNA, equal to some 32,000 T cell genomes. Purified libraries were quantified with a Qubit 3.0 fluorometer, sized on a Bioanalyzer 2100, and re-quantified with the KAPA Library Quantification kit. Every immunoSEQ 96-well plate was sequenced on a separate single-read 150-cycle Illumina NextSeq 550 flow cell. The original pipeline was this. Because only junctional sequences without quality scores were contained in the immunoSEQ output, filtering matching that applied to full-length reads could not be performed. To assign V/J genes and CDR3, sequences were annotated against IMGT germline references using PyIR, a Python wrapper for IgBLAST v1.9. Reads with weak V/J assignments (E-value above 1e-6), missing CDR3, stop codons, out-of-frame junctions, or ambiguous translated residues were removed. V3J clonotypes were defined as sequences sharing the same inferred V gene, J gene, and CDR3 amino acid sequence. Percentage overlap between repertoires was computed as shared unique clonotypes divided by the size of the smaller repertoire. RTK rarefaction, the Chao1 estimator, and Recon v2.1 estimates of unobserved clonotypes were used to assess repertoire richness. OLGA was used to compute generation probabilities for all TCRbeta clonotypes that the gDNA method yielded from a handful of donors. The clones in this table, taken by TCRdb from immuneACCESS, are in-frame only. Not every clone is retained; where verified, under half of the shortfall comes from an unresolved V gene, and the cause of the rest is unknown. V and J calls and clone size are as listed in that table; D and trimming were resolved from the DNA. A total of roughly 2 million clones appear in this sample, about 95% of them only once. In total, the top ten clones hold roughly 1% of the sample.

Points on this clone: The antigen this receptor binds is unknown. Base qualities are missing; no much larger clone stands one base away.

CD8 naive samples were CD45RO-negative cells positively selected for CCR7, giving a CD45RA+CCR7+ population that excluded TemRA cells. The donors were healthy, HIV-negative adults who had no recently reported acute infections or vaccinations. Every donor was a Caucasian adult living in Nashville, Tennessee, USA. Blood was collected by leukapheresis, and PBMCs were isolated by Ficoll-Histopaque density gradient centrifugation and then cryopreserved in liquid nitrogen vapor phase. Analytical flow cytometry was used to check the purity and quantity of every magnetically sorted T cell population. Each sorted fraction had its genomic DNA isolated and then quantified by UV absorbance on a Nanodrop 2000c.

The source material was naive CD8+ T cells sorted from blood. This sample's cell subset or site label indicates: CD45RA+CCR7+. This TCR was sampled from a young man in good health. The chain is made from TRBV6-1 and TRBJ1-4; TRBD1 might be the D gene, on 5 matching bases. The sequenced DNA is TGTGCCAGCAGTAGAACAGGCCGTAATGAAAAACTGTTTTTT. It specifies CASSRTGRNEKLFF.